Sequencing of this T cell receptor (beta chain) was carried out in a study of T cells after yellow fever vaccination. Study results and limitations: Although most clonotypes did not, a small share appeared in both CD4 and CD8 compartments. On re-exposure, the response was weaker but peaked faster, at day 5 versus 15. Sorted memory subsets on day 0 showed almost all vaccine-responding clonotypes to be undetectable.

A note on this clonotype: The junction does not match germline at one end; this may be a read error.

The CDR3 totals 15 residues. Germline lookup yields CDR1 SGHVS and CDR2 FNYEAQ. It was through 5'RACE template switching that TCR cDNA was made, with a universal primer site and UMIs added. TCRdb analysed the 5' RACE reads with MiXCR anew, one entry per CDR3 protein. In the table there are around 29,000 distinct CDR3 sequences, just under 6.5% of which are singletons. The rearrangement links TRBV7-6 to TRBJ1-6, with a possible D match to TRBD1 (6 bases). The sequencing here drew on PBMCs, either bulk or a sorted T-cell subset (CD4+, CD8+, memory, or dextramer-sorted; not recorded which), taken on the day of the yellow fever booster vaccination. The TCR comes from a young man who received the YFV17D yellow fever vaccine. The CDR3 region has the DNA TGTGCCAGCAGCTACGAGACAGGCGATAACTCACCCCTCCACTTT. It is translated as CASSYETGDNSPLHF.